The subject of this entry is one T cell receptor (beta chain). Its antigen is unknown. Clones were read by immunoSEQ multiplex PCR, and TCRdb kept only the in-frame ones, dropping some. The repertoire holds some 100,000 clones, 55% to 75% seen once, with about 40% in the top ten. The germline V gene encodes CDR1 SNHLY and CDR2 FYNNEI. The V gene lost 4 bases and the J gene lost 10 bases, with 14 bases spanning the gap. The CDR3 is made up of 13 amino acids. The data originate from a study of cytotoxic CD8 clonotypes in ibrutinib-treated CLL. Whole-study findings and limits: Baseline clonality was higher than in age-matched healthy donors and moved in step with circulating CD8+ T-cell counts. Clonality rose at ibrutinib response and fell back toward baseline at progression.

The rearrangement joins TRBV2 to TRBJ2-1; D gene unclear. The TCR comes from a human donor with chronic lymphocytic leukemia. Material: PBMCs, obtained after 24 months of ibrutinib treatment. This CDR3 reads CASSVLSNGEQFF. In nucleotides, the CDR3 is TGTGCCAGCAGTGTATTATCGAACGGAGAGCAGTTCTTC.